This T cell receptor beta chain was retrieved from a study of blood T cell repertoires in COVID-19. Sequencing was performed with immunoSEQ multiplex PCR; in TCRdb, only in-frame clones are kept and a portion is missing. The sample includes about 270,000 clones, just over 85% of them seen just once. The germline V and J ends were trimmed by 0 bases and 5 bases, with 11 bases remaining between them. The CDR3 length is 15 residues. The germline V gene has CDR1 MNHEY and CDR2 SMNVEV (reference sequence). V usage is TRBV27 and J usage is TRBJ1-5; D might be TRBD1 (5 bases). Input material: PBMCs or T cells enriched from blood (not recorded which). The sequence came from a man between 18 and 29 years old who had recovered from COVID-19. Written as DNA, the CDR3 is TGTGCCAGCAGTTTATCCGGGGGGGAGGATCAGCCCCAGCATTTT. Its protein product is CASSLSGGEDQPQHF.